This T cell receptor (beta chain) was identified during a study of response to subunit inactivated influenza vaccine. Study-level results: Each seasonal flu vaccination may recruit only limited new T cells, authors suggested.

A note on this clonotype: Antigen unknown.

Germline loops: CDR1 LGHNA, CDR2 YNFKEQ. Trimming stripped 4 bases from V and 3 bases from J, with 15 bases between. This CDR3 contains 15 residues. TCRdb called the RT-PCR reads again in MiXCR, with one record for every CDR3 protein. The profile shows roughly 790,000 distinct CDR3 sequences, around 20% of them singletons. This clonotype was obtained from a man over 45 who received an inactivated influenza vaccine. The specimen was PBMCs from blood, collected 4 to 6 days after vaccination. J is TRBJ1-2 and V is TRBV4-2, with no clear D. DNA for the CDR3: TGTGCCAGCAGCCCCCGGGCCGTTGGGGACTATGGCTACACCTTC. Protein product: CASSPRAVGDYGYTF.